Described below is a single TCR beta chain sequence and its context. Relying on iRepertoire HTBI primers and Arm-PCR of CDR3 regions, the team built TCR beta libraries. TCRdb re-called the multiplex PCR reads with MiXCR, one entry per CDR3 protein. The table lists 400,000 to 500,000 distinct CDR3 sequences, approximately 16% of them singletons. The time point: newly diagnosed GD, antithyroid drugs for less than 3 months. PBMC-derived RNA was used for the TCR library. The length of the CDR3 is 14 residues. V trimming: 2 bases; J trimming: 7 bases; junction bases outside the gene matches: 5. Germline V gene lookup returns CDR1 SGHAT and CDR2 FQNNGV. The data originate from a study of regulatory T cells in long-lasting Graves disease. Study summary: Under 3 months of antithyroid drugs had been taken by newly diagnosed Graves' patients.

A further study also used this sample, focusing on T cells in Graves' hyperthyroidism and ophthalmopathy. That report notes: The authors' 13 V-J model separated ophthalmopathy from stable hyperthyroidism.

This rearrangement joins TRBV11-2 to TRBJ2-1; 7 bases align to TRBD1. The starting material was peripheral blood mononuclear cells (PBMCs), obtained at new diagnosis, from a patient treated with antithyroid drugs. The source of this sequence is a young woman with Graves disease. CDR3 region: CASSLISGGNEQFF. The CDR3 DNA is TGTGCCAGCAGCTTAATTTCAGGGGGTAATGAGCAGTTCTTC.